The TCR beta chain under discussion was sequenced for a study of blood T cells in healthy people across ages. The draw of peripheral blood yielded approximately 11 milliliters from each donor. Together with a sample-barcoded 5' primer, a J-beta primer mix was included in a second PCR lasting about 7 to 11 cycles. In TCRdb, the 5' RACE reads were re-called with MiXCR into one record per CDR3 protein. The sample has about 1.4 million distinct CDR3 sequences, approximately 60% seen once; the top ten hold 6.7%. The CDR3 has 14 amino acids. Germline trimming cut 3 bases from V and 8 bases from J; bases unmatched to any gene: 7. Per the germline V gene, CDR1 is SGDLS and CDR2 is YYNGEE.

The TCR sequence derives from a man between 18 and 29 years old in good health. V and J are TRBV9 and TRBJ2-1, with 8 nucleotides matching TRBD2. Sequencing was carried out using blood. The CDR3 region is CASSGYRGGDEQFF. The CDR3 DNA follows: TGTGCCAGCAGCGGGTACCGGGGGGGCGATGAGCAGTTCTTC.